Sequencing of this T cell receptor beta chain was carried out in a study of T cell responses to AZD1222 COVID-19 vaccine. Study-level background: Recipients boosted at about 4 weeks or about 12 weeks are pooled. Broader study findings: Reportedly, nearly half the spike-specific TCRs target unmutated variant regions. With dominance at 160-218 and 743-854, vaccine-associated CD4 TCRs spanned spike. Just a handful of AZD1222 recipients tested seropositive at baseline.

Clones were sequenced by immunoSEQ multiplex PCR, and TCRdb holds only the in-frame ones, with some missing. In the table there are 110,000 to 150,000 clones, 75% to 90% of which are singletons. Of note for this clone: Its antigen is still unknown. Other nucleotide sequences from this sample produce the same CDR3.

V was clipped by 0 bases and J by 5 bases, with 5 bases between them. Germline CDR1 SGHVS, CDR2 FQNEAQ. CDR3 length equals 13 residues. The V call is TRBV7-8, the J call TRBJ1-5; D ambiguous. The sequence was obtained from an adult in good health. The material sequenced was peripheral blood, taken on day 0 of AZD1222 vaccination. In DNA, the CDR3 is TGTGCCAGCAGCTTAGCGAGCGATCAGCCCCAGCATTTT. Translated, it gives CASSLASDQPQHF.